This T cell receptor beta chain appears in the sequencing data of a study of blood T cell repertoires in COVID-19. Study background: Specimens from acute and convalescent COVID-19 originated in the United States, Italy and Spain.

From germline, CDR1 is SGHRS and CDR2 YFSETQ. V was clipped by 2 bases and J by 7 bases, with 15 bases between them. This CDR3 is 15 amino acids long. Libraries were prepared by immunoSEQ multiplex PCR; TCRdb keeps only in-frame clonotypes and omits some of them. The sample contains approximately 190,000 clones, around nine tenths of which appear only once. The V call is TRBV5-1, the J call TRBJ1-4, with D perhaps matching TRBD1 (5 bases). The sequencing input was peripheral blood. This receptor was obtained from a man aged 35 to 55 with active or convalescent COVID-19. The CDR3 reads CASSLSLRGGEKLFF. DNA of the CDR3: TGCGCCAGCAGCTTATCACTTAGGGGCGGTGAAAAACTGTTTTTT. Full variable domain (rest looked up from reference TRBV5-1 and TRBJ1-4): KAGVTQTPRYLIKTRGQQVTLSCSPISGHRSVSWYQQTPGQGLQFLFEYFSETQRNKGNFPGRFSGRQFSNSRSEMNVSTLELGDSALYLCASSLSLRGGEKLFFGSGTQLSVL.